The 30 T cell receptor beta chains in this list originate from one sample, sequenced in a study of T cell clonality in common variable immunodeficiency (dated by TCRdb to about 2015). Library method: the immunoSEQ multiplex PCR assay. The table was pulled from immuneACCESS by TCRdb, which kept in-frame rearrangements only. Such tables lose some clones; where checked, under half of the loss comes from unresolved V genes, and the rest has no known cause. The table for this sample lists about 81,000 clones, none of them counted only once. 0.65% to 0.8% of the sample belongs to the ten largest clones. Sequencing input: peripheral blood mononuclear cells. Receptors originate from a person aged 18-69 years in good health.

To note about this clone: Sequencing ends 3 residues short of the CDR3 end; the germline J gene provides the rest. The rearrangement uses TRBV19 and TRBJ1-5, with TRBD1 matching 7 bases. V shed 4 bases, J shed 2 bases, and the junction held 11 bases outside the gene matches. The CDR3 loop spans 17 amino acids. CDR1 is LNHDA, CDR2 SQIVND, per germline (reference sequence). CDR3 residues: CASSRAGGRGGNQPQHF. The CDR3 DNA, read in part, is TGTGCCAGTAGTAGGGCAGGGGGACGGGGCGGCAATCAGCCC.

This clone was seen many times. The read terminates 3 residues before the CDR3 end, so the remaining end is supplied by the germline J gene. V and J are TRBV5-1 and TRBJ2-5; TRBD1 agrees at 10 bases. CDR1 SGHRS and CDR2 YFSETQ come from the germline V gene. Trimming removed 4 bases from V and 4 bases from J; junction bases left unmatched: 7. This CDR3 has 15 amino acids. The sequenced CDR3 bases are TGCGCCAGCAGCCTCGGGACAGGGGATATAGAGACC. It is translated as CASSLGTGDIET. The whole CDR3 region reads CASSLGTGDIETQYF.

This clone was seen ten or more times. From the germline J gene comes the end of the CDR3, since the read stops 3 residues before it. The rearrangement uses TRBV27 and TRBJ2-3; 7 nucleotides agree with TRBD2. The germline CDR1 and CDR2 sequences are MNHEY and SMNVEV (reference sequence). The CDR3 length is 16 residues. V lost 5 bases to trimming and J lost 0 bases; unmatched junction nucleotides: 8. CDR3 bases read: TGTGCCAGCAGTGGAACCGGGACTACCAGCACAGATACG. As protein: CASSGTGTTSTDT. The CDR3, in full, reads CASSGTGTTSTDTQYF.

There are many counts of this clone. The read halts 3 residues ahead of the CDR3 end, with the missing end drawn from the germline J gene. The gene calls are TRBV5-6 and TRBJ2-7; D possibly corresponds to TRBD2 (6 bases). Trimming removed 3 bases at V and 2 bases at J, with 9 bases between. This CDR3 has 13 amino acids. CDR1 and CDR2 (germline): SGHDT, YYEEEE. CDR3 sequence reads: CASSSGGAYEQYF. The CDR3 bases that were read are TGTGCCAGCAGCTCCGGGGGAGCCTACGAG. The variable domain in full, with the rest retrieved from reference TRBV5-6 and TRBJ2-7, is DAGVTQSPTHLIKTRGQQVTLRCSPKSGHDTVSWYQQALGQGPQFIFQYYEEEERQRGNFPDRFSGHQFPNYSSELNVNALLLGDSALYLCASSSGGAYEQYFGPGTRLTVT.

This clone was detected many times. One junction end disagrees with the germline gene, perhaps due to a read error. From the germline J gene comes the end of the CDR3, since the read stops 3 residues before it. The chain employs TRBV7-7 and TRBJ1-5; D unclear. Germline lookup yields CDR1 SSHAT and CDR2 FNYEAQ (reference sequence). The CDR3 runs to 13 residues. This chain's CDR3 is CASSLAPNQPQHF. The sequenced CDR3 bases are TGTGCTAGCAGCTTAGCCCCAAATCAGCCC.

This clone was observed a few times. The read halts 3 residues ahead of the CDR3 end, with the missing end drawn from the germline J gene. The J gene is TRBJ2-3, the V gene TRBV10-2, with D perhaps TRBD1 (5 bases). Germline CDR1 is WSHSY and CDR2 is SAAADI. This CDR3 region has 14 residues. Trimming pared 8 bases from V and 6 bases from J, leaving 18 bases between. The CDR3 reads CASRAYKGFDTQYF. CDR3 DNA, as far as it was read: TGCGCCAGCCGGGCCTATAAGGGGTTCGATACG.

This clone showed up many times. The read finishes 3 residues shy of the CDR3 end, and the germline J gene is used to complete it. The chain combines TRBV6-2 or TRBV6-3 with TRBJ2-3; D call uncertain. Germline loops: CDR1 MNHEY, CDR2 SVGEGT. Trimming took 1 base from V and 4 from J, leaving 12 bases between them. The CDR3 runs to 15 residues. CDR3 residues: CASSYLGSIADTQYF. Incomplete CDR3 DNA: TGTGCCAGCAGTTACTTGGGCAGTATTGCAGATACG.

This clone was detected many times. The read stops 3 residues short of the end of the CDR3; the missing end is completed from the germline J gene. The J gene is TRBJ1-2, the V gene TRBV5-1, with D possibly TRBD1 on 6 matching bases. From germline, CDR1 is SGHRS and CDR2 YFSETQ. CDR3 length: 12 amino acids. V lost 5 bases and J 6 bases, leaving 11 bases between the germline ends. The CDR3 sequence: CASSGDTHGYTF. The CDR3 bases that were read are TGCGCCAGCAGTGGGGACACGCATGGC.

The table lists this clone with many counts. Read data end 3 residues before the CDR3 end; the end is taken from the germline J gene. V and J are TRBV19 and TRBJ2-7; D is unresolved. V shed 3 bases and J shed 2 bases, with 11 bases lying between them. The length of the CDR3 is 14 residues. The germline gives CDR1 LNHDA, CDR2 SQIVND (reference sequence). CDR3 DNA, as far as it was read: TGTGCCAGTAGTATTGGCCGTCCCCCCTACGAG. It codes for CASSIGRPPYE. The whole CDR3 protein is CASSIGRPPYEQYF.

This clone was detected ten times or more. The read terminates 3 residues before the CDR3 end, so the remaining end is supplied by the germline J gene. The V and J genes are TRBV7-3 and TRBJ2-1; 9 nucleotides agree with TRBD2. Germline-derived CDR1 and CDR2 are SGHTA and FQGTGA. After removal of 0 bases from V and 2 bases from J, the junction contained 8 bases not matched to a gene. The CDR3 consists of 18 residues. The sequenced CDR3 bases are TGTGCCAGCAGCTTAACGGGGGGGGGACTAGCCGCCTACAATGAG. It codes for CASSLTGGGLAAYNE. The full CDR3 protein is CASSLTGGGLAAYNEQFF. Filled out from reference TRBV7-3 and TRBJ2-1, the complete variable domain reads GAGVSQTPSNKVTEKGKYVELRCDPISGHTALYWYRQSLGQGPEFLIYFQGTGAADDSGLPNDRFFAVRPEGSVSTLKIQRTERGDSAVYLCASSLTGGGLAAYNEQFFGPGTRLTVL.

This clone occurred many times. The CDR3 is cut off 3 residues early in the read; its end comes from the germline J gene. The chain links TRBV19 to TRBJ1-3; D is ambiguous. This CDR3 has 16 residues. Germline values: CDR1 LNHDA, CDR2 SQIVND (reference sequence). V dropped 7 bases and J dropped 2 bases, with 18 bases sitting between them. The CDR3 spells CASISFPGSPGNTIYF. CDR3 DNA (partial): TGTGCCAGTATCAGCTTTCCAGGCAGTCCTGGAAACACC.

This clone has at least ten counts. The read ends 3 residues shy of where the CDR3 ends; the end is completed using the germline J gene. The chain is built from TRBV7-2 and TRBJ2-3; 9 positions agree with TRBD2. With 5 bases clipped from V and 4 bases from J, the junction kept 7 bases outside the gene matches. The V gene's germline CDR1 is SGHTA and CDR2 FQGNSA. The CDR3 totals 15 residues. CDR3 sequence reads: CASSMTSGWSDTQYF. CDR3 bases read: TGTGCCAGCAGCATGACTAGCGGCTGGTCAGATACG.

In this sample, this clone turned up many times. The DNA ends 3 residues before the CDR3 does, and the rest of the CDR3 is filled in from the germline J gene. The chain employs TRBV7-2 and TRBJ2-5; the D gene is possibly TRBD2 (7 bases). The CDR3 sequence is 14 residues long. Germline V gene data show CDR1 as SGHTA and CDR2 as FQGNSA. V shed 1 base and J shed 5 bases, with 11 bases lying between them. The sequenced part of the CDR3 DNA is TGTGCCAGCAGCTTAGTACGGGGGGCGGAGACC. Amino acids: CASSLVRGAET. The CDR3, in full, reads CASSLVRGAETQYF.

There are many counts of this clone. The read ends 3 residues before the CDR3 terminus; that terminus is restored from the germline J gene. The genes are TRBV27 and TRBJ2-3, with D maybe TRBD1 (5 bases). CDR3 size: 14 residues. V was trimmed by 11 bases and J by 4 bases, leaving 19 bases between them. Germline V gene sequence: CDR1 MNHEY, CDR2 SMNVEV (reference sequence). The DNA read from the CDR3 is TGTGCCTCCAGAGTCCAGGGTACAGCAGATACG. Amino acids: CASRVQGTADT. The full CDR3 protein reads CASRVQGTADTQYF.

This clone was counted many times. Partial CDR3 DNA: TGTGCCAGCAGTCCCAGGTCAGATACG. This codes for CASSPRSDT. The CDR3 as a whole reads CASSPRSDTQYF. V is TRBV12-3 or TRBV12-4 and J is TRBJ2-3, with D hard to call. Read sequence stops 3 residues before the CDR3 end, and the germline J gene provides the missing end. V lost 5 bases, J lost 4 bases, and 7 bases lay in between. There are 12 residues in the CDR3.

This clone has a count of ten or more. The read finishes 3 residues shy of the CDR3 end, and the germline J gene is used to complete it. The genes are TRBV7-9 and TRBJ1-3; 7 bases are shared with TRBD1. The CDR3 is made up of 14 amino acids. Germline lookup yields CDR1 SEHNR and CDR2 FQNEAQ (reference sequence). V was pared by 1 base and J by 4 bases, with 1 base of the junction left unmatched. This CDR3 is CASSLGGGGNTIYF. The sequenced CDR3 bases are TGTGCCAGCAGCTTAGGAGGGGGCGGAAACACC.

This clone came up many times. The DNA ends 3 residues before the CDR3 does, and the rest of the CDR3 is filled in from the germline J gene. The J gene is TRBJ2-7, the V gene TRBV20-1; TRBD2 matches 7 bases. The CDR3 contains 14 residues. CDR1 and CDR2 from the germline V gene are DFQATT and SNEGSKA (reference sequence). Losses at the gene ends were 8 bases for V and 2 bases for J; bases not matched to a gene: 12. The DNA read from the CDR3 is TGCAGTTCTTACGTACCAGCGGGACCCTACGAG. This encodes CSSYVPAGPYE. The whole CDR3 protein reads CSSYVPAGPYEQYF.

The table lists this clone with many counts. Sequencing ends 3 residues short of the CDR3 end; the germline J gene provides the rest. The chain uses TRBV20-1 and TRBJ2-7, with D uncertain. Trimming pared 7 bases from V and 2 bases from J, leaving 15 bases between. The CDR3 extends over 13 amino acids. CDR1 is DFQATT, CDR2 SNEGSKA, per germline (reference sequence). This CDR3 reads CSGKRYSPYEQYF. The part of the CDR3 DNA that was read is TGCAGTGGTAAAAGGTACAGCCCCTACGAG.

This clone was counted many times. The missing CDR3 end, 3 residues past where the read stops, is filled in from the germline J gene. The chain uses TRBV3-1 (or the pseudogene TRBV3-2) and TRBJ2-1; no clear D. From germline, CDR1 is LGHDT and CDR2 YNNKEL (reference sequence). Trimming removed 0 bases from V and 0 bases from J, with 6 bases in between. The CDR3 sequence is 15 residues long. The CDR3 DNA, read in part, is TGTGCCAGCAGCCAAGATCCTCGCTCCTACAATGAG. This encodes CASSQDPRSYNE. The whole CDR3 sequence is CASSQDPRSYNEQFF.

This clone was counted many times. The CDR3 end lies 3 residues beyond the end of the read and is filled in from the germline J gene. The gene calls are TRBV7-9 and TRBJ1-6, with 8 bases fitting TRBD1. Unmatched junction bases numbered 6, after V lost 8 bases and J lost 9 bases. This CDR3 spans 13 amino acids. CDR1 SEHNR and CDR2 FQNEAQ come from the germline V gene (reference sequence). The CDR3: CASERDRRSPLHF. The covered CDR3 bases are TGTGCCAGCGAACGGGACAGGCGTTCACCC.

There are many counts of this clone. The CDR3 is cut off 3 residues early in the read; its end comes from the germline J gene. The J gene is TRBJ1-1, the V gene TRBV28; 10 nucleotides match TRBD1. This CDR3 has 16 amino acids. Germline V gene lookup returns CDR1 MDHEN and CDR2 SYDVKM. V lost 7 bases, J lost 0 bases, and 8 bases stayed unmatched. The sequenced part of the CDR3 DNA is TGTGCCAGCATACCGGGGGACAGGGGTGTGAACACTGAA. Its translation: CASIPGDRGVNTE. The entire CDR3 reads CASIPGDRGVNTEAFF.

This clone occurred many times. The read comes to an end 3 residues before the CDR3 does, leaving the germline J gene to fill in the end. The chain uses TRBV7-8 and TRBJ1-6; 8 nucleotides match TRBD1. V trimming: 4 bases; J trimming: 7 bases; junction bases outside the gene matches: 9. CDR3 size: 16 residues. CDR1 is SGHVS, CDR2 FQNEAQ, per germline. The part of the CDR3 DNA that was read is TGTGCCAGCAGCTCCCCCGGGACAGGACCAAATTCACCC. Translated, it gives CASSSPGTGPNSP. In full, the CDR3 reads CASSSPGTGPNSPLHF. Full variable domain (rest looked up from reference TRBV7-8 and TRBJ1-6): GAGVSQSPRYKVAKRGQDVALRCDPISGHVSLFWYQQALGQGPEFLTYFQNEAQLDKSGLPSDRFFAERPEGSVSTLKIQRTQQEDSAVYLCASSSPGTGPNSPLHFGNGTRLTVT.

This clone has ten or more counts. The read terminates 3 residues ahead of where the CDR3 ends, so the germline J gene completes it. The rearrangement uses TRBV12-3 or TRBV12-4 and TRBJ2-3; perhaps TRBD1 as D (5 bases). The CDR3 covers 14 residues. V lost 3 bases and J 4 bases, leaving 11 bases between the germline ends. CDR3 bases read: TGTGCCAGCAGTTTCCGGCAGGGCTCAGATACG. Amino acid sequence: CASSFRQGSDT. The CDR3 in its entirety is CASSFRQGSDTQYF.

In its sample, this clone was seen many times. Read data end 3 residues before the CDR3 end; the end is taken from the germline J gene. The V call is TRBV20-1, the J call TRBJ2-2; D uncertain. The germline gives CDR1 DFQATT, CDR2 SNEGSKA (reference sequence). V lost 2 bases to trimming and J lost 4 bases, with 11 bases between them. The CDR3 length is 14 residues. CDR3 in amino acids: CSARFAVATGELFF. The DNA read from the CDR3 is TGCAGTGCTAGATTCGCGGTCGCCACCGGGGAG.

This clone was seen repeatedly, ten times or more. Read sequence stops 3 residues before the CDR3 end, and the germline J gene provides the missing end. The chain is built from TRBV30 and TRBJ2-1; a weak D match, TRBD1 (5 bases). CDR1 GTSNPN and CDR2 SVGIG come from the germline V gene (reference sequence). V was shortened by 2 bases and J by 9 bases, with 14 bases between the two germline ends. The CDR3 loop spans 13 amino acids. The CDR3 DNA, read in part, is TGTGCCTGGAGTCAGGACAACTTGGGTGAG. Amino acids: CAWSQDNLGE. In full, the CDR3 reads CAWSQDNLGEQFF.

With regard to this clone: Coverage ceases 3 residues before the CDR3 finishes, and the germline J gene fills in the end. The V call is TRBV7-9, the J call TRBJ1-3; D is possibly TRBD1 (5 bases). Germline assignment: CDR1 SEHNR and CDR2 FQNEAQ (reference sequence). V dropped 8 bases and J dropped 2 bases, with 10 bases sitting between them. This CDR3 is 13 amino acids long. Incomplete CDR3 DNA: TGTGCCAGCCCGGGGGTAACTGGAAACACC. Translated, it gives CASPGVTGNT. The CDR3 in its entirety is CASPGVTGNTIYF.

This clone was detected many times. The read gets to within 3 residues of the CDR3 end, and the germline J gene fills in the rest. This chain connects TRBV20-1 to TRBJ1-6; 8 bases line up with TRBD1. CDR3 length: 17 residues. V dropped 1 base and J dropped 0; count of bases not matched to a gene: 5. The germline V gene has CDR1 DFQATT and CDR2 SNEGSKA (reference sequence). The CDR3 DNA, read in part, is TGCAGTGCTAGAGTGGGACAGGCTAGCTCCTATAATTCACCC. It translates to CSARVGQASSYNSP. The whole CDR3 sequence is CSARVGQASSYNSPLHF.

This clone was recorded many times. The junction differs from germline at one of its ends, possibly a read error. The read stops 3 residues short of the end of the CDR3; the missing end is completed from the germline J gene. The V and J genes are TRBV10-1 and TRBJ1-3; D unresolved. Germline assignment: CDR1 WNHNN and CDR2 SYGVQD (reference sequence). This CDR3 is built from 14 residues. CDR3 region: CASSPTVAGNTIYF. The CDR3 bases that were read are TGCGCCAGCAGCCCGACTGTCGCTGGGAACACC.

This clone appeared many times. Partial CDR3 DNA: TGTGCCAGCAGGAAGGACTACAGCTCCTACGAG. This codes for CASRKDYSSYE. The full CDR3 is CASRKDYSSYEQYF. This chain uses TRBV7-2 with TRBJ2-7, with a weak D call TRBD2 (6 bases). The read terminates 3 residues ahead of where the CDR3 ends, so the germline J gene completes it. The CDR3 consists of 14 residues. With 6 bases removed from V and 0 bases from J, the gap between germline ends came to 12 bases. Germline CDR1 SGHTA, CDR2 FQGNSA.

The sample holds many counts of this clone. From the germline J gene comes the end of the CDR3, since the read stops 3 residues before it. The chain recombines TRBV19 with TRBJ1-5; 7 bases agree with TRBD1. Trimming took 7 bases from V and 1 from J; bases not matched to a gene: 1. Germline V CDR1 and CDR2: LNHDA, SQIVND (reference sequence). This CDR3 contains 13 residues. This CDR3 reads CASTGGSNQPQHF. The CDR3 bases that were read are TGTGCCAGTACAGGGGGAAGCAATCAGCCC.